A selection of T cell receptor beta chains follows, all from one sample in a study of cytomegalovirus exposure and HLA in healthy donors. The method was immunoSEQ multiplex PCR; TCRdb's version includes in-frame clones alone and lacks a portion of them. The sample consists of 120,000 to 150,000 clones, 80% to 85% of them appearing once. The sample was PBMCs. These receptors were collected from a boy between 2 and 10 years old in good health and CMV-seronegative. The CDR3 runs from the conserved cysteine through the conserved F or W. A D gene is named only where the DNA matches it firmly. Size is omitted from some rows. Given values are once, few, many or a class for expanded clones.

>TRBV7-6|TRBJ1-5|-|-
CASSLVAGARRAQHF
TGTGCCAGCAGCTTAGTCGCGGGGGCCCGACGGGCCCAGCATTTT
>TRBV2|TRBJ1-5|-|TRBD1
CASSDDRGNQPQHF
TGTGCCAGCAGCGACGACAGGGGCAATCAGCCCCAGCATTTT
>TRBV11-3|TRBJ1-1|once|-
CASSLVQGSAAFF
TGTGCCAGCAGCTTAGTTCAGGGGTCGGCAGCTTTCTTT
>TRBV6-5|TRBJ2-3|once|-
CASKSRMRTDTQYF
TGTGCCAGCAAATCGCGGATGCGCACAGATACGCAGTATTTT
>TRBV19|TRBJ1-5|-|TRBD1
CASSPGGQAAYSNQPQHF
TGTGCCAGTAGTCCCGGAGGACAGGCTGCATATAGCAATCAGCCCCAGCATTTT
>TRBV4-1|TRBJ1-1|-|-
CASSLGGGIWASQAFF
TGCGCCAGCAGCCTAGGGGGGGGGATTTGGGCTTCTCAAGCTTTCTTT
>TRBV2|TRBJ2-3|-|TRBD2
CASRLAGGTQDTQYF
TGTGCCAGCCGACTAGCGGGAGGTACACAAGATACGCAGTATTTT
>TRBV27|TRBJ1-5|-|-
CASSRRWTDADQPQHF
TGTGCCAGCAGTCGCCGCTGGACAGACGCCGATCAGCCCCAGCATTTT
>TRBV11-2|TRBJ2-1|-|-
CASSLEMLLGRSYNEQFF
TGTGCCAGCAGCTTAGAAATGTTGCTGGGCAGATCTTACAATGAGCAGTTCTTC
>TRBV10-2|TRBJ2-7|-|-
CASRQQSYEQYF
TGCGCCAGCAGACAACAGAGTTACGAGCAGTACTTC
>TRBV29-1|TRBJ2-3|-|-
CSVRRTEPTDTQYF
TGCAGCGTCCGGAGGACAGAACCCACAGATACGCAGTATTTT
>TRBV5-1|TRBJ2-5|-|TRBD1
CASSLDTGEETQYF
TGCGCCAGCAGCTTGGACACAGGGGAGGAGACCCAGTACTTC
>TRBV27|TRBJ1-1|-|-
CASSLFRTANTEAFF
TGTGCTAGCAGTTTGTTTCGGACAGCTAACACTGAAGCTTTCTTT
>TRBV7-9|TRBJ1-1|once|-
CASSLAGSEAFF
TGTGCCAGCAGCTTAGCCGGGAGTGAAGCTTTCTTT
>TRBV7-2|TRBJ2-3|once|-
CASSFRQVSTDTQYF
TGTGCCAGCAGCTTTAGGCAGGTTAGCACAGATACGCAGTATTTT
>TRBV10-3|TRBJ2-1|-|-
CAISDGSPREQFF
TGTGCCATCAGTGACGGGAGCCCGCGTGAGCAGTTCTTC
>TRBV5-1|TRBJ2-3|-|-
CASRARVGTDTQYF
TGCGCCAGCAGAGCCAGGGTCGGCACAGATACGCAGTATTTT
>TRBV6-6|TRBJ2-7|few|-
CASSFSTYEQYF
TGTGCCAGCAGTTTCAGTACCTACGAGCAGTACTTC
>TRBV19|TRBJ1-2|-|-
CASGRGGGYGYTF
TGTGCCAGTGGTAGAGGCGGGGGATATGGCTACACCTTC
>TRBV7-2|TRBJ1-1|once|-
CASSAYMGPPGEAFF
TGTGCCAGCAGCGCATACATGGGGCCGCCGGGTGAAGCTTTCTTT
>TRBV5-1|TRBJ2-1|-|-
CASSLAVGGINNEQFF
TGCGCCAGCAGCTTGGCCGTCGGAGGGATAAACAATGAGCAGTTCTTC
>TRBV5-1|TRBJ2-3|-|TRBD2
CASSYGAGGSADTQYF
TGCGCCAGCAGCTACGGGGCGGGGGGATCAGCCGATACGCAGTATTTT